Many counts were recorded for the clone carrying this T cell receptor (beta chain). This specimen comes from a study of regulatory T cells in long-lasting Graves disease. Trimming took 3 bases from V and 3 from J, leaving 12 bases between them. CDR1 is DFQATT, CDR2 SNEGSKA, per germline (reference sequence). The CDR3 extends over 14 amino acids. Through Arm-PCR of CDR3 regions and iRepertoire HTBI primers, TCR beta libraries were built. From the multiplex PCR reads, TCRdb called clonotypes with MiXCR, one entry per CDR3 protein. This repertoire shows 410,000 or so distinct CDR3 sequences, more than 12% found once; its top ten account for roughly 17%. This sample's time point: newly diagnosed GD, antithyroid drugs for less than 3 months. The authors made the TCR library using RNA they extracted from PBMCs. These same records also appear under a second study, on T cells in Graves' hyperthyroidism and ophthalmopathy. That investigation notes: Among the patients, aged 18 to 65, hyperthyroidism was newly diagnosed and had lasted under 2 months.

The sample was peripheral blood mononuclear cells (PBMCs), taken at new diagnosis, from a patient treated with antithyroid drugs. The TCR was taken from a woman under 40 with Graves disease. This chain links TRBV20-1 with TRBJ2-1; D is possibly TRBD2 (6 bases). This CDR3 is CSARRGGNYNEQFF. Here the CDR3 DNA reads TGCAGTGCTAGGAGGGGAGGAAACTACAATGAGCAGTTCTTC.